This TCR beta chain was obtained from a study of blood T cells in healthy people across ages. This clonotype occurred many times. The V end lost 0 bases, the J end lost 5 bases, and 9 bases lay between the germline ends. The CDR3 contains 14 residues. The V gene's germline CDR1 is SGHTA and CDR2 FQGNSA. A second about 7 to 11 cycle PCR used barcoded and J-beta primers. MiXCR was run by TCRdb on the 5' RACE reads, yielding one entry per CDR3 protein. The sample yields 800,000 to 950,000 distinct CDR3 sequences, roughly 28% seen once. Approximately 10 milliliters was the volume of peripheral blood drawn from each donor. Per sample, at least 5 micrograms of total RNA were extracted. Another study also made use of these data, one on T cells of mothers and their children. That study adds: From each mother came over 9.5 million TCR beta CDR3 reads, and from each child came 3 million to 3.5 million. No clones detected were persistent microchimeric T cell clones.

This sequence was found in a woman aged 40 to 55 in good health. The material sequenced was blood. This chain uses TRBV7-2 with TRBJ2-3, with a possible D match to TRBD2 (6 bases). The CDR3 protein is CASSLAAGIDTQYF. The CDR3 nucleotides read TGTGCCAGCAGCTTAGCAGCGGGCATAGATACGCAGTATTTT. The entire variable domain, with the rest obtained from reference TRBV7-2 and TRBJ2-3, is as follows: GAGVSQSPSNKVTEKGKDVELRCDPISGHTALYWYRQSLGQGLEFLIYFQGNSAPDKSGLPSDRFSAERTGGSVSTLTIQRTQQEDSAVYLCASSLAAGIDTQYFGPGTRLTVL.